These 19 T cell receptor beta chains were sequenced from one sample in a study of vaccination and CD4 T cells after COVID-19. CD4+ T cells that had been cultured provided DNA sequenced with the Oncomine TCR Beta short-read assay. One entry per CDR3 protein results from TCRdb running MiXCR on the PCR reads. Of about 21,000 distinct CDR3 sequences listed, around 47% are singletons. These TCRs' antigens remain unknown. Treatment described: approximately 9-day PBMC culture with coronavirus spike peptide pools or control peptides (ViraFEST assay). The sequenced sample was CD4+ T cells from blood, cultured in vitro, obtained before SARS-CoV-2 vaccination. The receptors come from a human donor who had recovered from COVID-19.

DNA for the CDR3: TGTGCCAGCAGTCCCAGGTCCCCGGGGGAGCAGTACTTC. Residues: CASSPRSPGEQYF. The chain employs TRBV11-3 and TRBJ2-7; TRBD2 is a possible D gene (5 bases). This CDR3 is built from 13 residues. V was pared by 6 bases and J by 7 bases, with 16 bases between. Germline values: CDR1 SGHNT, CDR2 YENEEA. The full variable domain, with the rest looked up from reference TRBV11-3 and TRBJ2-7, is EAGVVQSPRYKIIEKKQPVAFWCNPISGHNTLYWYLQNLGQGPELLIRYENEEAVDDSQLPKDRFSAERLKGVDSTLKIQPAELGDSAVYLCASSPRSPGEQYFGPGTRLTVT.

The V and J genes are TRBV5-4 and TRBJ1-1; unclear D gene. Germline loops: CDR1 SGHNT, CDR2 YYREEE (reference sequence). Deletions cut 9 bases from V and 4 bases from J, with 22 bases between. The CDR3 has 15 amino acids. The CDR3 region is CATSRQLTATTEAFF. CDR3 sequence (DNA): TGTGCCACTTCACGACAATTAACAGCGACCACTGAAGCTTTCTTT.

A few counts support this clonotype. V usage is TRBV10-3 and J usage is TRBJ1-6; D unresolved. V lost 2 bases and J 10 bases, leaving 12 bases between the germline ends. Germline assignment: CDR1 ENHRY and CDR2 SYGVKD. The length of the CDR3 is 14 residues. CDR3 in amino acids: CAISENVVLSPLHF. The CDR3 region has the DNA TGTGCCATCAGTGAGAATGTAGTGTTGTCACCCCTCCACTTT.

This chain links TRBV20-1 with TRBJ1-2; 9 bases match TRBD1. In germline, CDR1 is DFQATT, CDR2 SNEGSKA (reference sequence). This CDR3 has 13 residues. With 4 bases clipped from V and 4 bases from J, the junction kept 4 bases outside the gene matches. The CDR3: CSATDRGGYGYTF. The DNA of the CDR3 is TGCAGTGCTACGGACAGGGGAGGCTATGGCTACACCTTC.

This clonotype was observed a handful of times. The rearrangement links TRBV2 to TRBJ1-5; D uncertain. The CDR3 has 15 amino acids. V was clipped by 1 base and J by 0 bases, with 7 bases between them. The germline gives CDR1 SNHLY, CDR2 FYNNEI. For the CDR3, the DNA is TGTGCCAGCAGTGAAGAAGGTTATAGCAATCAGCCCCAGCATTTT. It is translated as CASSEEGYSNQPQHF.

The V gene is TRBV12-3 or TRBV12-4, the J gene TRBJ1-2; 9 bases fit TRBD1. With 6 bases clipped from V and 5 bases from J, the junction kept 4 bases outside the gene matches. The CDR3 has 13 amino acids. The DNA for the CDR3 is TGTGCCAGCAGCCGGGACAGGGTGTATGGCTACACCTTC. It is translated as CASSRDRVYGYTF.

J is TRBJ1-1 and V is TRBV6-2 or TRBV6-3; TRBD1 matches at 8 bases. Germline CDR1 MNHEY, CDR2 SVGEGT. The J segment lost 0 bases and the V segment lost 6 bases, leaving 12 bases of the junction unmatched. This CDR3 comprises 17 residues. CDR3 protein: CASRKTGVGPLNTEAFF. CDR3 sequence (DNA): TGTGCCAGCAGAAAGACAGGGGTTGGGCCTCTGAACACTGAAGCTTTCTTT.

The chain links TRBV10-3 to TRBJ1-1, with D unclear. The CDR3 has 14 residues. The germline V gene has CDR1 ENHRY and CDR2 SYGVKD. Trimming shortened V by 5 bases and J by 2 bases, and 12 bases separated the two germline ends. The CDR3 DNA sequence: TGTGCCATCAGTTTAACCCTCGGTAACACTGAAGCTTTCTTT. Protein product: CAISLTLGNTEAFF.

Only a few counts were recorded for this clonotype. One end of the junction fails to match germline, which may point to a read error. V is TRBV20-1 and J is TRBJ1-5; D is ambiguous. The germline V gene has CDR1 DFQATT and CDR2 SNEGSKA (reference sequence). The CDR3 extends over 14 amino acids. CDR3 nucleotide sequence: TGCAGTGCGAGAGGCGGGTCGGGCAATCAGCCCCAGCATTTT. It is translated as CSARGGSGNQPQHF.

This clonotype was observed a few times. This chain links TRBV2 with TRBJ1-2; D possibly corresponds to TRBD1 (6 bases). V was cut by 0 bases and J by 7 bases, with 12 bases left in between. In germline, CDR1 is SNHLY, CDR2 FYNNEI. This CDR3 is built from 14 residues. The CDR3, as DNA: TGTGCCAGCAGTGAAGCCTGGACAGTAAGTGGCTACACCTTC. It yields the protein CASSEAWTVSGYTF.

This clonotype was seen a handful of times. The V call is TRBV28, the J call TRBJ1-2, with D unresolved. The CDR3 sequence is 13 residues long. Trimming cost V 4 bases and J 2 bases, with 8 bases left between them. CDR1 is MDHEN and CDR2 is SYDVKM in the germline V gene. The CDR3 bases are TGTGCCAGCAGTTCGTTGCCCAACTATGGCTACACCTTC. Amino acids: CASSSLPNYGYTF.

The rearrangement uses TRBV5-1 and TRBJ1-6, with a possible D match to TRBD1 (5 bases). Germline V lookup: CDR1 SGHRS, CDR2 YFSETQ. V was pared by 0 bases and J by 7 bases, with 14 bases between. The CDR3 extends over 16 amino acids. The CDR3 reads CASSLDSGGRNSPLHF. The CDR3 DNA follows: TGCGCCAGCAGCTTGGATAGCGGGGGGAGGAATTCACCCCTCCACTTT.

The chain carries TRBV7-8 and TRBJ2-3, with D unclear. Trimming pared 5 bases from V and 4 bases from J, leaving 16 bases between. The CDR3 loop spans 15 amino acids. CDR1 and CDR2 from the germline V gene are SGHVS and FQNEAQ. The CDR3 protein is CASSQRRLASDTQYF. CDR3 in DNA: TGTGCCAGCAGCCAGCGAAGATTAGCATCAGATACGCAGTATTTT.

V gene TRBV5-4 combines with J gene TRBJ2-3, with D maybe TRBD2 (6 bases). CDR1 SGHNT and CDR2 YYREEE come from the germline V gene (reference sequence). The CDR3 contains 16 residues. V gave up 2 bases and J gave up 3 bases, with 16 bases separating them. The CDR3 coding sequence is TGTGCCAGCAGCTTTGGAGGGAGCGGTCATACAGATACGCAGTATTTT. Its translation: CASSFGGSGHTDTQYF.

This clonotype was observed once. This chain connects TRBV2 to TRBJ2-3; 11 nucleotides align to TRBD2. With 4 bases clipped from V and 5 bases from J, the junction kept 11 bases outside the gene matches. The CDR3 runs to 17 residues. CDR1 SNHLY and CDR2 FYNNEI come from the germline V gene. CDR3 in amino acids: CASSVRLAGGLKDTQYF. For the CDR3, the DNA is TGTGCCAGCAGTGTCCGGCTAGCGGGGGGCCTGAAAGATACGCAGTATTTT.

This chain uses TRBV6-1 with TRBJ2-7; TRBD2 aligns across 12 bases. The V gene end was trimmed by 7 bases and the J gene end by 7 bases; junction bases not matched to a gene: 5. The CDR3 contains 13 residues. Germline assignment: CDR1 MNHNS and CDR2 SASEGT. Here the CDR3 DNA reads TGTGCCAGCACCCTAGCGGGAGGGGGGGAGCAGTACTTC. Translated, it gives CASTLAGGGEQYF.

CDR3 nucleotide sequence: TGCAGTGCTTCGGGGGGGATTCAGACTGAAGCTTTCTTT. Its protein is CSASGGIQTEAFF. This chain connects TRBV20-1 to TRBJ1-1; maybe TRBD1 (5 bases). The CDR3 is made up of 13 amino acids. Looked up from germline, CDR1 is DFQATT and CDR2 is SNEGSKA (reference sequence). V lost 5 bases, J lost 5 bases, and 15 bases lay in between.

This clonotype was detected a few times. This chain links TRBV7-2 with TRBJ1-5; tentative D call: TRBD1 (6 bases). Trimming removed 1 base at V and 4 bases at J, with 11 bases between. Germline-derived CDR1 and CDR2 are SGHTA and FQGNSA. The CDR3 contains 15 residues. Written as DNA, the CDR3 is TGTGCCAGCAGCTTAGGAGGGGGTCGAAATCAGCCCCAGCATTTT. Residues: CASSLGGGRNQPQHF.

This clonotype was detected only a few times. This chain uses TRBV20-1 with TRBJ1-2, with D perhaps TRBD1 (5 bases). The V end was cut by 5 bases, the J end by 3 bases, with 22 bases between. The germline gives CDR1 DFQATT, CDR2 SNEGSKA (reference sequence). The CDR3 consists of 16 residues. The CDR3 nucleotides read TGCAGTGCTGAACAGTCTCGGGACCTCTCCCACTATGGCTACACCTTC. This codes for CSAEQSRDLSHYGYTF.